What follows is one T cell receptor (beta chain) and its context. The data were taken from a study of blood T cell repertoires in COVID-19. For the study at large: Acute and convalescent COVID-19 samples came from the United States, Italy and Spain.

Clinical history as reported by participants underpinned cohort assignment. Symptom resolution, clearance, or two negative PCRs marked donors in Cohort 3 as recovered. Measured with immunoSEQ multiplex PCR; TCRdb has only the in-frame clones, and not every one. There are about 280,000 clones in the sample; 85% occur only once, and around 2.5% lies in the top ten. There are 13 residues in the CDR3. Germline lookup yields CDR1 SGHTA and CDR2 FQGNSA. V shed 1 base and J shed 2 bases, with 4 bases lying between them. The clonotype comes from a woman aged 50 to 65 who had recovered from COVID-19. The specimen sequenced was PBMCs or T cells enriched from blood (not recorded which). This chain joins TRBV7-2 and TRBJ2-3; D not certain. The CDR3 DNA sequence: TGTGCCAGCAGCTTAGGGCTCACAGATACGCAGTATTTT. Translation: CASSLGLTDTQYF.